This T cell receptor beta chain was sequenced during a study of blood T cell repertoires in COVID-19. Clones were sequenced by immunoSEQ multiplex PCR, and TCRdb holds only the in-frame ones, with some missing. Here the sample spans over 250,000 clones, more than 75% being singletons. The CDR3 spans 15 residues. Per germline, CDR1 MGHDK and CDR2 SYGVNS. V was cut by 6 bases and J by 8 bases, with 22 bases left in between. This chain links TRBV25-1 with TRBJ1-2, with D perhaps matching TRBD1 (6 bases). Specimen: PBMCs or T cells enriched from blood (not recorded which). The source is a woman under 30 who had recovered from COVID-19. The CDR3 nucleotides are TGTGCCAGCAGCGAGGGCAGGGGAGTGGTGGGAGGCTACACCTTC. Translated: CASSEGRGVVGGYTF.